These 23 T cell receptor beta chains were sequenced from one sample in a study of radiation and T cells in renal cell carcinoma. Libraries were prepared by immunoSEQ multiplex PCR; TCRdb keeps only in-frame clonotypes and omits some of them. The sample comprises about 91,000 clones, 82% of which are singletons, and more than 5.5% rests with the top ten. Sample time point: baseline pretreatment blood. As to treatment: 15 Gy SBRT to primary tumor, nephrectomy 4 weeks later. This specimen was blood, taken from a patient whose treatment included radiotherapy and nephrectomy. These receptors were obtained from a man in his sixties with renal cell carcinoma.

The chain joins TRBV19 to TRBJ1-2; D not certain. Per germline, CDR1 LNHDA and CDR2 SQIVND (reference sequence). V was trimmed by 4 bases and J by 0 bases, leaving 21 bases between them. The CDR3 contains 18 residues. In DNA, the CDR3 is TGTGCCAGTAGTACCATCGCGTCGTTGGGGTTAGCTAACTATGGCTACACCTTC. Translated, it gives CASSTIASLGLANYGYTF. The full variable domain, its missing parts supplied by reference TRBV19 and TRBJ1-2, is DGGITQSPKYLFRKEGQNVTLSCEQNLNHDAMYWYRQDPGQGLRLIYYSQIVNDFQKGDIAEGYSVSREKKESFPLTVTSAQKNPTAFYLCASSTIASLGLANYGYTFGSGTRLTVV.

This sequence joins TRBV9 and TRBJ2-7; TRBD2 matches at 7 bases. The germline V gene encodes CDR1 SGDLS and CDR2 YYNGEE. The CDR3 runs to 14 residues. V was pared by 2 bases and J by 1 base, with 3 bases of the junction left unmatched. The chain's CDR3 is CASSVQGGSYEQYF. CDR3 sequence (DNA): TGTGCCAGCAGCGTGCAGGGAGGGTCCTACGAGCAGTACTTC.

The genes are TRBV5-1 and TRBJ2-4; 8 bases line up with TRBD1. This CDR3 region has 14 residues. Germline V gives CDR1 SGHRS, CDR2 YFSETQ. Germline trimming cut 3 bases from V and 7 bases from J; bases unmatched to any gene: 6. The CDR3 loop is CASSSSGGANIQYF. In DNA, the CDR3 is TGCGCCAGCAGCTCCTCAGGGGGCGCGAACATTCAGTACTTC.

The chain carries TRBV28 and TRBJ1-5; D possibly corresponds to TRBD1 (6 bases). Trimming pared 3 bases from V and 10 bases from J, leaving 10 bases between. The CDR3 is 12 amino acids. The germline CDR1 and CDR2 sequences are MDHEN and SYDVKM. The CDR3 coding sequence is TGTGCCAGCAGTTTGGAGACAGGCCCCCAGCATTTT. This translates into CASSLETGPQHF.

The sample holds a few counts of this clone. The V gene is TRBV4-3, the J gene TRBJ2-7; TRBD2 might be the D (6 bases). From germline, CDR1 is LGHNA and CDR2 YSLEER. Trimming stripped 1 base from V and 4 bases from J, with 8 bases between. The CDR3 totals 13 residues. Here the CDR3 DNA reads TGCGCCAGCAGCCAAGCGACTAGGTACGAGCAGTACTTC. This gives the protein CASSQATRYEQYF.

This clone was found once. This chain joins TRBV10-2 and TRBJ2-3; TRBD2 matches at 8 bases. CDR1 is WSHSY, CDR2 SAAADI, per germline. The CDR3 has 15 amino acids. V lost 6 bases, J lost 2 bases, and 7 bases stayed unmatched. The CDR3 region is CASRGLALNTDTQYF. CDR3 nucleotides: TGCGCCAGCAGAGGACTAGCACTTAACACAGATACGCAGTATTTT.

This clone turned up a few times. The CDR3 reads CASSQTGGIANEQFF. The CDR3 DNA sequence: TGTGCCAGCAGCCAAACAGGGGGCATCGCCAATGAGCAGTTCTTC. The chain couples TRBV28 to TRBJ2-1; 9 nucleotides align to TRBD1. Unmatched junction bases numbered 9, after V lost 6 bases and J lost 6 bases. Germline V gives CDR1 MDHEN, CDR2 SYDVKM. The CDR3 length is 15 residues.

The chain recombines TRBV4-1 with TRBJ2-7; D is undetermined. Trimming cost V 0 bases and J 2 bases, with 5 bases left between them. Germline V gene sequence: CDR1 MGHRA, CDR2 YSYEKL. This CDR3 has 13 amino acids. The CDR3 sequence: CASSQEPPYEQYF. The DNA of the CDR3 is TGCGCCAGCAGCCAAGAACCCCCCTACGAGCAGTACTTC.

This clone turned up a few times. V and J are TRBV25-1 and TRBJ1-5; the D gene is possibly TRBD1 (6 bases). The length of the CDR3 is 16 residues. V gave up 1 base and J gave up 4 bases, with 14 bases separating them. Germline assignment: CDR1 MGHDK and CDR2 SYGVNS. CDR3: CASSESGEGRNQPQHF. CDR3 DNA sequence: TGTGCCAGCAGTGAATCAGGGGAGGGAAGGAATCAGCCCCAGCATTTT.

The chain has TRBV7-9 and TRBJ2-1, with 14 nucleotides matching TRBD2. The CDR3 consists of 15 residues. CDR1 is SEHNR and CDR2 is FQNEAQ in the germline V gene (reference sequence). V shed 5 bases, J shed 10 bases, and the junction held 7 bases outside the gene matches. The CDR3 nucleotides read TGTGCCAGCAGCCACGGGACTAGCGGGAGTCAAGAGCAGTTCTTC. It specifies CASSHGTSGSQEQFF. Full variable domain (outside the CDR3, taken from reference TRBV7-9 and TRBJ2-1): DTGVSQNPRHKITKRGQNVTFRCDPISEHNRLYWYRQTLGQGPEFLTYFQNEAQLEKSRLLSDRFSAERPKGSFSTLEIQRTEQGDSAMYLCASSHGTSGSQEQFFGPGTRLTVL.

This clone appeared once. The rearrangement joins TRBV7-2 to TRBJ2-7; TRBD1 or TRBD2 may be the D gene (5 bases each). The germline gives CDR1 SGHTA, CDR2 FQGNSA. CDR3 length: 15 amino acids. Trimming removed 1 base from V and 2 bases from J, with 12 bases in between. The CDR3 protein is CASSLGRDAPYEQYF. Here the CDR3 DNA reads TGTGCCAGCAGCTTAGGCAGGGACGCTCCCTACGAGCAGTACTTC.

This clone was seen just once. The chain is built from TRBV27 and TRBJ2-2; 7 bases agree with TRBD1. This CDR3 is built from 14 residues. The germline CDR1 and CDR2 sequences are MNHEY and SMNVEV (reference sequence). With 5 bases clipped from V and 4 bases from J, the junction kept 4 bases outside the gene matches. The CDR3: CASSQDRITGELFF. The CDR3 nucleotides are TGTGCCAGCAGTCAGGACAGGATCACCGGGGAGCTGTTTTTT.

The chain combines TRBV27 with TRBJ2-1; D call uncertain. The CDR3 is made up of 16 amino acids. The germline V gene encodes CDR1 MNHEY and CDR2 SMNVEV (reference sequence). Trimming took off 3 bases at V and 2 bases at J, with 14 bases between the two ends. Here the CDR3 DNA reads TGTGCCAGCAGTTTCTCCGGGCTACGAACCTACAATGAGCAGTTCTTC. It translates to CASSFSGLRTYNEQFF.

The genes are TRBV9 and TRBJ1-5; tentative D call: TRBD1 (6 bases). The CDR3 extends over 16 amino acids. Germline CDR1 is SGDLS and CDR2 is YYNGEE. The V and J ends lost 3 bases and 7 bases respectively, with 20 bases between them. The chain's CDR3 is CASSARGGQGEQPQHF. The DNA for the CDR3 is TGTGCCAGCAGCGCCCGGGGGGGGCAGGGAGAGCAGCCCCAGCATTTT.

V and J are TRBV28 and TRBJ2-5, with 8 bases that match TRBD1. The germline gives CDR1 MDHEN, CDR2 SYDVKM. J lost 5 bases, V lost 1 base, and 3 bases had no gene match. CDR3 length: 14 residues. The CDR3 DNA sequence: TGTGCCAGCAGTTTATTACAGGGGGGCGAGACCCAGTACTTC. Its translation is CASSLLQGGETQYF.

This chain connects TRBV19 to TRBJ1-5; D is unclear. Germline-derived CDR1 and CDR2 are LNHDA and SQIVND (reference sequence). V was clipped by 8 bases and J by 0 bases, with 8 bases between them. CDR3 size: 13 residues. The CDR3 loop is CASSDFSNQPQHF. The DNA for the CDR3 is TGTGCCAGTTCTGACTTTAGCAATCAGCCCCAGCATTTT. The variable domain in full, with the rest retrieved from reference TRBV19 and TRBJ1-5, is DGGITQSPKYLFRKEGQNVTLSCEQNLNHDAMYWYRQDPGQGLRLIYYSQIVNDFQKGDIAEGYSVSREKKESFPLTVTSAQKNPTAFYLCASSDFSNQPQHFGDGTRLSIL.

V gene TRBV10-3 combines with J gene TRBJ1-1; no clear D gene. The CDR3 is made up of 15 amino acids. Looked up from germline, CDR1 is ENHRY and CDR2 is SYGVKD. V gave up 6 bases and J gave up 0 bases, with 14 bases separating them. The CDR3 protein is CAIRNRIEMNTEAFF. As DNA, the CDR3 is TGTGCCATCAGGAACAGAATTGAGATGAACACTGAAGCTTTCTTT.

The CDR3 reads CASRKGGIYEQYF. For the CDR3, the DNA is TGTGCCAGCAGAAAGGGTGGTATCTACGAGCAGTACTTC. The chain uses TRBV28 and TRBJ2-7, with D uncertain. Germline CDR1 and CDR2: MDHEN and SYDVKM. Trimming left V 6 bases short and J 3 bases short, with 12 bases between. This CDR3 is 13 amino acids long. Full variable domain (outside the CDR3, taken from reference TRBV28 and TRBJ2-7): DVKVTQSSRYLVKRTGEKVFLECVQDMDHENMFWYRQDPGLGLRLIYFSYDVKMKEKGDIPEGYSVSREKKERFSLILESASTNQTSMYLCASRKGGIYEQYFGPGTRLTVT.

This clone was found a few times. This chain's CDR3 is CASSLTGGEAFF. The CDR3 DNA sequence: TGTGCCAGCAGTTTAACCGGAGGTGAAGCTTTCTTT. This rearrangement joins TRBV27 to TRBJ1-1, with no clear D. Germline values: CDR1 MNHEY, CDR2 SMNVEV (reference sequence). The ends were cut back, 2 bases at V and 7 bases at J, with 8 bases in the middle. The CDR3 totals 12 residues.

This chain connects TRBV7-8 to TRBJ2-5; 7 bases agree with TRBD2. This CDR3 contains 14 residues. CDR1 SGHVS and CDR2 FQNEAQ come from the germline V gene. V dropped 2 bases and J dropped 4; count of bases not matched to a gene: 4. The CDR3 region has the DNA TGTGCCAGCAGCTTACTCGTAGCGGGAGAGACCCAGTACTTC. Encoded protein: CASSLLVAGETQYF.

The chain is built from TRBV27 and TRBJ2-7; 10 bases align to TRBD1. The CDR3 runs to 15 residues. CDR1 and CDR2 (germline): MNHEY, SMNVEV (reference sequence). With V trimmed by 5 bases and J by 1 base, 5 bases remained unmatched. As DNA, the CDR3 is TGTGCCAGCAGTCCGGGACAGGGGACATCCTACGAGCAGTACTTC. This codes for CASSPGQGTSYEQYF.

V gene TRBV21-1 combines with J gene TRBJ2-7; TRBD2, the table's D call, lacks a check against the DNA. TRBV21-1 is designated a pseudogene. This CDR3 has 13 residues. CDR3 in DNA: TGTGCCAGCCTGGAGGGAGGGGGGCGCGAGCAGTACTTC. It codes for CASLEGGGREQYF.

This clone was seen more than once but under ten times. The chain is built from TRBV13 and TRBJ2-5, with D possibly matching TRBD2 (7 bases). V dropped 5 bases and J dropped 4 bases, with 20 bases sitting between them. CDR1 is PRHDT and CDR2 is FYEKMQ in the germline V gene (reference sequence). CDR3 length: 16 residues. The CDR3 coding sequence is TGTGCCAGCAGCCCCCCCGGGGGCGGGAGTATAGAGACCCAGTACTTC. Translated: CASSPPGGGSIETQYF.